This T cell receptor beta chain was identified in a study of PD-L1 blockade in urothelial cancer. Study-level background: About 85% of the roughly 30 patients comprised males who had bladder-origin urothelial cancer. At 6 weeks and at 3 weeks (second dose) after treatment start, blood was analyzed. Median T cell yield from blood was 110,000 to 150,000.

With regard to this clone: The same CDR3 can be traced to other DNA sequences in this sample.

This table comes from immunoSEQ multiplex PCR, and its TCRdb copy is limited to in-frame clones, with some not included. Among approximately 90,000 clones listed, less than 90% were seen once. Specified time point: pretreatment peripheral blood. Samples were collected from each patient before treatment and during treatment. Each patient gave between 1 and 8 of them in total. The TCR was taken from a man in his sixties with urothelial cancer. The input for sequencing was PBMCs, taken around atezolizumab (anti-PD-L1) treatment.

The CDR3 protein is CASLGGYNEQFF. The CDR3 DNA follows: TGTGCCTCACTAGGAGGGTACAATGAGCAGTTCTTC. The gene calls are TRBV19 and TRBJ2-1, with a weak D call TRBD2 (6 bases). This CDR3 comprises 12 residues. CDR1 and CDR2 (germline): LNHDA, SQIVND (reference sequence). With 11 bases removed from V and 4 bases from J, the gap between germline ends came to 12 bases.